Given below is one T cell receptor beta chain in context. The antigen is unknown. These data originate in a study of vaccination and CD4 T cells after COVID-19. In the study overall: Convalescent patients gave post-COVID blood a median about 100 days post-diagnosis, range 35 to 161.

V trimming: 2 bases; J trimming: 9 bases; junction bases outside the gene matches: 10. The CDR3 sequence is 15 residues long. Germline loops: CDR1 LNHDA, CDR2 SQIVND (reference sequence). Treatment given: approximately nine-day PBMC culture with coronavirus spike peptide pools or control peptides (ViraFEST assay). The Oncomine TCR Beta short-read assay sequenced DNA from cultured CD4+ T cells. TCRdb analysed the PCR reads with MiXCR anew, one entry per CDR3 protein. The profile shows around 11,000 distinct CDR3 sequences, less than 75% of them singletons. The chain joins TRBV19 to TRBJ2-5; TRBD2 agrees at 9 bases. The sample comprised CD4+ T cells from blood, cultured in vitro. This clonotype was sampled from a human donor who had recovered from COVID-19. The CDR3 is CASSISSGVGAAQYF. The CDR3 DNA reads TGTGCCAGTAGTATATCTAGCGGGGTGGGCGCGGCCCAGTACTTC.